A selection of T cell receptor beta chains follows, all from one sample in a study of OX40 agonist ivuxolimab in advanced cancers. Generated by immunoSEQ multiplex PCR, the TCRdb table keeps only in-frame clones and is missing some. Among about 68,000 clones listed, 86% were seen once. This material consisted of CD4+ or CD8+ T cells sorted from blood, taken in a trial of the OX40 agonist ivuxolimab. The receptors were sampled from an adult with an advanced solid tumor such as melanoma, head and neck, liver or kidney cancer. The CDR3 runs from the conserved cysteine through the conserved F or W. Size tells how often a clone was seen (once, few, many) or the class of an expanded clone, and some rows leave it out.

CDR3aa: CASSQESLAGNTQYF; len: 15; j_gene: TRBJ2-3; v_gene: TRBV4-1; abundance: .
CDR3aa: CASSRGPTADTQYF; len: 14; j_gene: TRBJ2-3; v_gene: TRBV7-6; abundance: .
CDR3aa: CASTSQGAPDTQYF; len: 14; j_gene: TRBJ2-3; v_gene: TRBV5-1; abundance: .
CDR3aa: CASSLRDSYEQYF; len: 13; j_gene: TRBJ2-7; v_gene: TRBV11-3; abundance: .
CDR3aa: CASSSLTGQPQHF; len: 13; j_gene: TRBJ1-5; v_gene: TRBV27; abundance: once
CDR3aa: CASSSRTGSDQPQHF; len: 15; j_gene: TRBJ1-5; v_gene: TRBV7-2; abundance: .
CDR3aa: CASALKWTGVNEQFF; len: 15; j_gene: TRBJ2-1; v_gene: TRBV12-5; abundance: .
CDR3aa: CASSQDNWGNYGYTF; len: 15; j_gene: TRBJ1-2; v_gene: TRBV14; abundance: .
CDR3aa: CASSLYTGTPEAFF; len: 14; j_gene: TRBJ1-1; v_gene: TRBV7-2; abundance: once
CDR3aa: CASPPGGVVYAYEQYF; len: 16; j_gene: TRBJ2-7; v_gene: TRBV28; abundance: .
CDR3aa: CASSTHKNSEAFF; len: 13; j_gene: TRBJ1-1; v_gene: TRBV7-8; abundance: once
CDR3aa: CASSLVPDTEAFF; len: 13; j_gene: TRBJ1-1; v_gene: TRBV7-8; abundance: .
CDR3aa: CASSLTRNEQFF; len: 12; j_gene: TRBJ2-1; v_gene: TRBV18; abundance: .
CDR3aa: CASRGVGTGELFF; len: 13; j_gene: TRBJ2-2; v_gene: TRBV7-2; abundance: .
CDR3aa: CASSLERTGGYSNEQFF; len: 17; j_gene: TRBJ2-1; v_gene: TRBV27; abundance: once
CDR3aa: CASSQVTSNSYEQYF; len: 15; j_gene: TRBJ2-7; v_gene: TRBV4-2; abundance: .
CDR3aa: CASRFGQGNGYTF; len: 13; j_gene: TRBJ1-2; v_gene: TRBV27; abundance: once
CDR3aa: CASSGKGRGTNEKLFF; len: 16; j_gene: TRBJ1-4; v_gene: TRBV6-1; abundance: .
CDR3aa: CASSLKFSGGYNEQFF; len: 16; j_gene: TRBJ2-1; v_gene: TRBV11-2; abundance: .
CDR3aa: CATKGQGRSIQYF; len: 13; j_gene: TRBJ2-4; v_gene: TRBV6-6; abundance: once
CDR3aa: CASSLQGGSYGYTF; len: 14; j_gene: TRBJ1-2; v_gene: TRBV19; abundance: .
CDR3aa: CASSLRSGSARTDTQYF; len: 17; j_gene: TRBJ2-3; v_gene: TRBV7-9; abundance: .
CDR3aa: CASSLAGRLQETQYF; len: 15; j_gene: TRBJ2-5; v_gene: TRBV5-1; abundance: once
CDR3aa: CASSFRQGDSYEQYF; len: 15; j_gene: .; v_gene: TRBV5-1; abundance: .
CDR3aa: CASSLEPGGETQYF; len: 14; j_gene: TRBJ2-5; v_gene: TRBV5-1; abundance: .
CDR3aa: CATSRGSDTQYF; len: 12; j_gene: TRBJ2-3; v_gene: TRBV15; abundance: .
CDR3aa: CASSYSGTSYEQYF; len: 14; j_gene: TRBJ2-7; v_gene: TRBV6-5; abundance: .
CDR3aa: CASSLPRARGTDTQYF; len: 16; j_gene: TRBJ2-3; v_gene: TRBV4-1; abundance: .
CDR3aa: CASSYDRMGLKQYF; len: 14; j_gene: TRBJ2-7; v_gene: TRBV18; abundance: .
CDR3aa: CATSRVGSGGHEQFF; len: 15; j_gene: TRBJ2-1; v_gene: TRBV15; abundance: .
CDR3aa: CASTGTASLLSYNEQFF; len: 17; j_gene: TRBJ2-1; v_gene: TRBV19; abundance: once
CDR3aa: CASSPLGGNSNQPQHF; len: 16; j_gene: TRBJ1-5; v_gene: TRBV27; abundance: .
CDR3aa: CASSLGSVYEQYF; len: 13; j_gene: TRBJ2-7; v_gene: TRBV11-2; abundance: .
CDR3aa: CASSLQGGETQYF; len: 13; j_gene: TRBJ2-5; v_gene: TRBV6-6; abundance: .
CDR3aa: CASSLAGQHNYGYTF; len: 15; j_gene: TRBJ1-2; v_gene: TRBV28; abundance: .
CDR3aa: CASSLEYKWLLHTDTQYF; len: 18; j_gene: TRBJ2-3; v_gene: TRBV18; abundance: .
CDR3aa: CASSFGGQLAGYTF; len: 14; j_gene: TRBJ1-2; v_gene: TRBV28; abundance: few
CDR3aa: CAITMGGGQETQYF; len: 14; j_gene: TRBJ2-5; v_gene: TRBV6-1; abundance: .
CDR3aa: CASSPRLGHEQFF; len: 13; j_gene: TRBJ2-1; v_gene: TRBV9; abundance: .
CDR3aa: CASRRLAEETQYF; len: 13; j_gene: TRBJ2-5; v_gene: TRBV19; abundance: .
CDR3aa: CASNKGDSYYEQYF; len: 14; j_gene: TRBJ2-7; v_gene: TRBV11-2; abundance: .
CDR3aa: CASSLLSNEKLFF; len: 13; j_gene: TRBJ1-4; v_gene: TRBV5-6; abundance: .
CDR3aa: CASSVGGRSAFF; len: 12; j_gene: TRBJ1-1; v_gene: TRBV2; abundance: once
CDR3aa: CASSIRDRGYEQYF; len: 14; j_gene: TRBJ2-7; v_gene: TRBV19; abundance: .
CDR3aa: CASSLVAGETHGYTF; len: 15; j_gene: TRBJ1-2; v_gene: TRBV5-1; abundance: .
CDR3aa: CASSPGTAVYKQYF; len: 14; j_gene: TRBJ2-7; v_gene: TRBV18; abundance: .
CDR3aa: CASSRGQTYEQYF; len: 13; j_gene: TRBJ2-7; v_gene: TRBV28; abundance: .
CDR3aa: CASSLTLWGRKAGTSEPYNEQFF; len: 23; j_gene: TRBJ2-1; v_gene: TRBV5-1; abundance: few
CDR3aa: CASSLVLGPAIVYGYTF; len: 17; j_gene: TRBJ1-2; v_gene: TRBV5-8; abundance: .
CDR3aa: CASRQGGSYNEQFF; len: 14; j_gene: TRBJ2-1; v_gene: TRBV5-1; abundance: .
CDR3aa: CASSGRRTLGNEKLFF; len: 16; j_gene: TRBJ1-4; v_gene: TRBV5-6; abundance: .
CDR3aa: CASSFWDRANTEAFF; len: 15; j_gene: TRBJ1-1; v_gene: TRBV27; abundance: .
CDR3aa: CASSWQGGNGYTF; len: 13; j_gene: TRBJ1-2; v_gene: TRBV19; abundance: .
CDR3aa: CASSVDPAGFSEQYF; len: 15; j_gene: TRBJ2-7; v_gene: TRBV9; abundance: .
CDR3aa: CSVAPGNTEAFF; len: 12; j_gene: TRBJ1-1; v_gene: TRBV29-1; abundance: few
CDR3aa: CASSPTRGGTEAFF; len: 14; j_gene: TRBJ1-1; v_gene: TRBV7-2; abundance: .
CDR3aa: CSGGDGAYEQYF; len: 12; j_gene: TRBJ2-7; v_gene: TRBV29-1; abundance: .
CDR3aa: CASSPRRGPNEKLFF; len: 15; j_gene: TRBJ1-4; v_gene: TRBV14; abundance: .
CDR3aa: CASSLYAGETQYF; len: 13; j_gene: TRBJ2-5; v_gene: TRBV7-2; abundance: .